Reported below is one TCR beta chain. No antigen is known for it. These data are taken from a study of CD8+CD57+ T cells in acquired aplastic anemia. Study-wide context: The sorted CD4+ and CD8+ cells yielded an average around 3 ug of DNA. Researchers reported that healthy donors averaged about 9.8 million reads for CD4+ cells.

General study results and limits: Statistical testing detected no significant gap in CD8+ Simpson's diversity between patients and controls. Both patients and controls carried the same twenty-nine CD8+ CDR3 sequences.

Germline CDR1 is MNHEY and CDR2 is SVGAGI. The CDR3 extends over 16 amino acids. Trimming cost V 2 bases and J 1 base; bases outside gene matches: 4. Genomic DNA templated the TCR beta VDJ and CDR3 profiling. In TCRdb, the reads were re-called with MiXCR into one record per CDR3 protein. The table lists about 110,000 distinct CDR3 sequences, 40% to 60% of them singletons. Source material: sorted CD4+, CD8+, or CD8+CD57+ T cells (not recorded which) from PBMCs. The receptor was derived from a human donor in good health, serving as a control. The V call is TRBV6-5, the J call TRBJ2-3; 9 bases are shared with TRBD1. CDR3 nucleotide sequence: TGTGCCAGCAGTTACGGGACAGGGCCTGGCACAGATACGCAGTATTTT. This gives the protein CASSYGTGPGTDTQYF.